The 28 T cell receptor beta chains below all came from one sample that was sequenced in a study of cytomegalovirus exposure and HLA in healthy donors. Amplification used 60 Vbeta primers and 13 Jbeta primers. Only in-frame clones appear in the TCRdb table, and some are missing; sequencing was by immunoSEQ multiplex PCR. The sample contains about 140,000 clones, around 80% of which appear only once. The material sequenced was PBMCs. The source of these receptors is a man aged 25-45 years in good health and CMV-seropositive.

The chain has TRBV18 and TRBJ2-1; D gene uncertain. The germline gives CDR1 KGHSH, CDR2 LQKENI. V lost 0 bases, J lost 5 bases, and 5 bases lay in between. The CDR3 has 13 residues. CDR3 DNA: TGTGCCAGCTCACCACCGCACAACAATGAGCAGTTCTTC. Translation gives CASSPPHNNEQFF.

The chain carries TRBV2 and TRBJ2-5; D is unclear. The CDR3 loop spans 12 amino acids. Trimming left V 7 bases short and J 11 bases short, with 17 bases between. Per germline, CDR1 SNHLY and CDR2 FYNNEI. CDR3 DNA sequence: TGTGCCAGCACACCGAGCATGAGAGAGCAGTACTTC. Protein: CASTPSMREQYF.

This clone appeared a few times. The rearrangement uses TRBV6-4 and TRBJ2-5; unclear D gene. Germline loops: CDR1 MRHNA, CDR2 SNTAGT. V gave up 2 bases and J gave up 5 bases, with 12 bases separating them. This CDR3 is 14 amino acids long. The CDR3 loop reads CASSDHTLGETQYF. CDR3 bases: TGTGCCAGCAGTGACCATACCCTGGGCGAGACCCAGTACTTC.

The genes are TRBV11-2 and TRBJ2-3, with D possibly matching TRBD2 (5 bases). V lost 3 bases to trimming and J lost 4 bases, with 8 bases between them. The CDR3 consists of 13 residues. CDR1 SGHAT and CDR2 FQNNGV come from the germline V gene. The CDR3 DNA reads as TGTGCCAGCAGCTTTCAACTAGCAGATACGCAGTATTTT. The encoded protein is CASSFQLADTQYF.

Note on this clone: At one end, the junction sequence differs from germline, possibly due to a read error. The chain carries TRBV7-9 and TRBJ2-1; D remains unclear. The CDR3 consists of 11 residues. Per the germline V gene, CDR1 is SEHNR and CDR2 is FQNEAQ (reference sequence). As DNA, the CDR3 is TGTTCCAGCAGCTACAACAATGAGCAGTTCTTC. Translation gives CSSSYNNEQFF.

The chain joins TRBV28 to TRBJ2-7, with D perhaps matching TRBD2 (5 bases). Germline V gives CDR1 MDHEN, CDR2 SYDVKM. The CDR3 is 14 residues long. The V end lost 6 bases, the J end lost 0 bases, and 12 bases lay between the germline ends. The chain's CDR3 is CASSPRAFSYEQYF. The CDR3 DNA reads TGTGCCAGCAGCCCGAGGGCCTTCTCCTACGAGCAGTACTTC.

This chain links TRBV7-2 with TRBJ1-5, with unresolved D. CDR1 and CDR2 from the germline V gene are SGHTA and FQGNSA. Trimming pared 1 base from V and 7 bases from J, leaving 5 bases between. There are 12 residues in the CDR3. CDR3 sequence: CASSLDQQPQHF. As DNA, the CDR3 is TGTGCCAGCAGCTTAGATCAACAGCCCCAGCATTTT.

CDR3 in amino acids: CASSRDRVGYGYTF. The CDR3 nucleotides are TGTGCCAGCAGTCGGGACAGGGTCGGATATGGCTACACCTTC. The chain has TRBV6-5 and TRBJ1-2; 9 nucleotides align to TRBD1. Germline CDR1 and CDR2: MNHEY and SVGAGI. Trimming took 5 bases from V and 5 from J; bases not matched to a gene: 6. The CDR3 covers 14 residues.

The chain carries TRBV5-4 and TRBJ2-5, with 7 bases that match TRBD1. This CDR3 is 15 amino acids long. The V and J ends lost 4 bases and 1 base, in that order; junction bases with no gene match: 7. The germline V gene encodes CDR1 SGHNT and CDR2 YYREEE (reference sequence). DNA for the CDR3: TGTGCCAGCAGCCCGACGACAGGGTCCCAAGAGACCCAGTACTTC. It codes for CASSPTTGSQETQYF.

The chain combines TRBV4-1 with TRBJ2-3, with 9 bases that match TRBD2. Germline V lookup: CDR1 MGHRA, CDR2 YSYEKL. V gave up 1 base and J gave up 1 base; unmatched junction bases: 9. The CDR3 sequence is 18 residues long. The CDR3 DNA reads as TGCGCCAGCAGCCAAGTTGGTAGCGGGGGTGGACGCACAGATACGCAGTATTTT. It codes for CASSQVGSGGGRTDTQYF.

V is TRBV28 and J is TRBJ2-2; TRBD2 aligns across 7 bases. The CDR3 loop spans 17 amino acids. V shed 6 bases and J 0 bases; nucleotides not matched to a gene: 10. Per the germline V gene, CDR1 is MDHEN and CDR2 is SYDVKM. For the CDR3, the DNA is TGTGCCAGCAGAACCAATTCCCTAGCGGCGAACACCGGGGAGCTGTTTTTT. Translated: CASRTNSLAANTGELFF.

V and J are TRBV19 and TRBJ2-2; 7 nucleotides align to TRBD2. The CDR3 length is 15 residues. The germline V gene has CDR1 LNHDA and CDR2 SQIVND (reference sequence). Germline trimming cut 2 bases from V and 7 bases from J; bases unmatched to any gene: 7. Here the CDR3 DNA reads TGTGCCAGTAGTATAATCTCAGCGGGGCACGGGGAGCTGTTTTTT. This codes for CASSIISAGHGELFF.

The chain uses TRBV7-8 and TRBJ2-3; 8 positions agree with TRBD1. The germline gives CDR1 SGHVS, CDR2 FQNEAQ. V shed 3 bases and J 4 bases; nucleotides not matched to a gene: 6. CDR3 length: 15 residues. CDR3 in DNA: TGTGCCAGCAGCTTTCGACAGGGGCCTGCAGATACGCAGTATTTT. It yields the protein CASSFRQGPADTQYF.

As for this clone: This specimen includes other DNA sequences encoding the same CDR3. The V and J genes are TRBV9 and TRBJ2-5; D is possibly TRBD2 (6 bases). This CDR3 is 15 amino acids long. Germline assignment: CDR1 SGDLS and CDR2 YYNGEE. V was pared by 0 bases and J by 5 bases, with 14 bases between. The CDR3: CASSVGGGAGETQYF. As DNA, the CDR3 is TGTGCCAGCAGCGTAGGCGGCGGGGCTGGGGAGACCCAGTACTTC.

CDR3 residues: CATSRVGSSGANVLTF. CDR3 DNA sequence: TGTGCCACCAGCAGAGTGGGCAGCTCTGGGGCCAACGTCCTGACTTTC. V gene TRBV15 combines with J gene TRBJ2-6; no clear D gene. Germline loops: CDR1 LNHNV, CDR2 YYDKDF (reference sequence). With 1 base removed from V and 0 bases from J, the gap between germline ends came to 7 bases. The CDR3 consists of 16 residues.

The CDR3 region is CASSKDLRDGYGYTF. DNA for the CDR3: TGTGCCAGCAGCAAAGACCTCAGGGATGGCTATGGCTACACCTTC. The chain is built from TRBV6-5 and TRBJ1-2, with D maybe TRBD1 (5 bases). V was shortened by 6 bases and J by 4 bases, with 18 bases between the two germline ends. The CDR3 runs to 15 residues. Germline V lookup: CDR1 MNHEY, CDR2 SVGAGI.

The chain employs TRBV18 and TRBJ2-5, with TRBD1 matching 10 bases. The J call is in doubt because the DNA end fits TRBJ2-7 better. The CDR3 covers 14 residues. Looked up from germline, CDR1 is KGHSH and CDR2 is LQKENI. Written as DNA, the CDR3 is TGTGCCAGCTCACCGGGGGACAGGGGCTACGAGCAGTACTTC. The encoded protein is CASSPGDRGYEQYF.

The chain couples TRBV2 to TRBJ1-2; D remains unclear. The germline CDR1 and CDR2 sequences are SNHLY and FYNNEI. The CDR3 is 11 amino acids. Trimming stripped 5 bases from V and 4 bases from J, with 5 bases between. The CDR3: CASSRGYGYTF. The DNA for the CDR3 is TGTGCCAGCAGTCGGGGCTATGGCTACACCTTC.

In this sample, this clone turned up once. The chain has TRBV21-1 and TRBJ1-6; the table's D call, TRBD1, was not checked against the DNA. TRBV21-1 is classified as a pseudogene. The CDR3 is made up of 19 amino acids. CDR3 DNA: TGTGCCAGCAGACACTACCTACCGACAGGGGGCGAATATAATTCACCCCTCCACTTT. Translated, it gives CASRHYLPTGGEYNSPLHF.

This chain uses TRBV7-9 with TRBJ2-7; D is perhaps TRBD2 (7 bases). Trimming took 5 bases from V and 3 from J, leaving 20 bases between them. The CDR3 is 16 residues long. Germline-derived CDR1 and CDR2 are SEHNR and FQNEAQ (reference sequence). The CDR3 spells CASSTIGRGADYEQYF. CDR3 DNA sequence: TGTGCCAGCAGCACCATCGGACGGGGGGCAGACTACGAGCAGTACTTC.

The chain carries TRBV6-5 and TRBJ2-3; 8 bases fit TRBD2. CDR1 is MNHEY and CDR2 is SVGAGI in the germline V gene. CDR3 length: 13 amino acids. The trim removed 7 bases at V and 5 bases at J, leaving 5 bases unmatched. CDR3 amino acids: CASKHGGGDTQYF. The CDR3 DNA sequence: TGTGCCAGCAAGCACGGGGGGGGAGATACGCAGTATTTT.

The table lists this clone with a count of one. The gene calls are TRBV9 and TRBJ2-3, with 8 bases aligning to TRBD1. The CDR3 sequence is 15 residues long. Unmatched junction bases numbered 6, after V lost 0 bases and J lost 6 bases. Germline V gene sequence: CDR1 SGDLS, CDR2 YYNGEE. For the CDR3, the DNA is TGTGCCAGCAGCGTAGCGGCAGGGGGCTCCGATACGCAGTATTTT. As protein: CASSVAAGGSDTQYF.

The V and J genes are TRBV5-1 and TRBJ2-7; tentatively, D is TRBD2 (6 bases). Germline values: CDR1 SGHRS, CDR2 YFSETQ. Trimming left V 1 base short and J 0 bases short, with 14 bases between. The CDR3 is 16 amino acids. CDR3 DNA: TGCGCCAGCAGCTTGAACTGGGACTCAGGCTCCTACGAGCAGTACTTC. This codes for CASSLNWDSGSYEQYF. The entire variable domain, with the rest obtained from reference TRBV5-1 and TRBJ2-7, is as follows: KAGVTQTPRYLIKTRGQQVTLSCSPISGHRSVSWYQQTPGQGLQFLFEYFSETQRNKGNFPGRFSGRQFSNSRSEMNVSTLELGDSALYLCASSLNWDSGSYEQYFGPGTRLTVT.

This clone was observed once. The chain links TRBV6-1 to TRBJ1-6, with 7 positions matching TRBD1. The germline gives CDR1 MNHNS, CDR2 SASEGT. This CDR3 region has 15 residues. J gave up 3 bases and V 8 bases, and 7 bases lay outside the gene matches. CDR3 protein: CASGSRDSYNSPLHF. The CDR3 region has the DNA TGTGCCAGCGGATCCCGGGACAGCTATAATTCACCCCTCCACTTT.

The chain recombines TRBV2 with TRBJ2-3; 12 nucleotides match TRBD2. The CDR3 has 14 amino acids. Germline values: CDR1 SNHLY, CDR2 FYNNEI. V lost 4 bases, J lost 11 bases, and 7 bases stayed unmatched. In DNA form, the CDR3 reads TGTGCCAGCAGTGTGACTAGCGGGAGAGGGTGGCAGTATTTT. Its translation is CASSVTSGRGWQYF. Supplemented by reference TRBV2 and TRBJ2-3, the full variable domain reads EPEVTQTPSHQVTQMGQEVILRCVPISNHLYFYWYRQILGQKVEFLVSFYNNEISEKSEIFDDQFSVERPDGSNFTLKIRSTKLEDSAMYFCASSVTSGRGWQYFGPGTRLTVL.

As DNA, the CDR3 is TGTGCCAGCAGCGATGCAACCCAGAGGGAAAAACTGTTTTTT. Translated, it gives CASSDATQREKLFF. V is TRBV6-1 and J is TRBJ1-4, with unresolved D. Trimming took 6 bases from V and 8 from J, leaving 16 bases between them. Germline values: CDR1 MNHNS, CDR2 SASEGT. The CDR3 totals 14 residues.

This chain joins TRBV11-3 and TRBJ2-2; TRBD2 matches at 7 bases. Unmatched junction bases numbered 14, after V lost 5 bases and J lost 5 bases. Germline CDR1 is SGHNT and CDR2 is YENEEA. This CDR3 spans 17 amino acids. DNA for the CDR3: TGTGCCAGCAGCCCTACGGGGAGGGCCCGGGAGACCGGGGAGCTGTTTTTT. This translates into CASSPTGRARETGELFF.

This clone occurred once. The chain carries TRBV11-3 and TRBJ1-4, with D hard to call. Germline V gene lookup returns CDR1 SGHNT and CDR2 YENEEA. Trimming cost V 5 bases and J 0 bases, with 13 bases left between them. The CDR3 length is 16 residues. The CDR3 DNA follows: TGTGCCAGCAGCCGATCCACAGTTGCAACTAATGAAAAACTGTTTTTT. This translates into CASSRSTVATNEKLFF.